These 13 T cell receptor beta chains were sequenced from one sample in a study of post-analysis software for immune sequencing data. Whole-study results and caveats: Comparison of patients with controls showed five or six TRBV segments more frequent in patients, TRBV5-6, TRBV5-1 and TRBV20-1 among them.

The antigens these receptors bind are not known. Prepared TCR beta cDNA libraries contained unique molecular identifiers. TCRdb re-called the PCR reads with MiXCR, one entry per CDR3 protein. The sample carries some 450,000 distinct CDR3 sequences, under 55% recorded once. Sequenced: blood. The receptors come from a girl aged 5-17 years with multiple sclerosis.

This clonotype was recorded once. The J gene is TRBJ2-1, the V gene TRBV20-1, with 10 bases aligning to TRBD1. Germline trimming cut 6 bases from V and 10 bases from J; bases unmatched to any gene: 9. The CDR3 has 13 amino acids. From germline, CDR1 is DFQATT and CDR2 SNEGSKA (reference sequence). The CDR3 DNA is TGCAGTGCCCCGGGACAGGGGATCTACGAGCAGTTCTTC. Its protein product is CSAPGQGIYEQFF.

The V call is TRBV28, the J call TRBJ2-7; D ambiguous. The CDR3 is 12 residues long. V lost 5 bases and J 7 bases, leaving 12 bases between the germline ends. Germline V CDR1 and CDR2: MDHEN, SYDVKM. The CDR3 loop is CASSLYPEEQYF. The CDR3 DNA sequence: TGTGCCAGCAGTCTTTATCCCGAGGAGCAGTACTTC.

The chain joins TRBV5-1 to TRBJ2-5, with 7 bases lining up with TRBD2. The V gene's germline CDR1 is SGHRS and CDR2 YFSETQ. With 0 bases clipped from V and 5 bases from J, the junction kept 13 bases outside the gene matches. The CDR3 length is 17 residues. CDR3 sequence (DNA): TGCGCCAGCAGCTTGGGTCCGGCGGCGGGAGAATGGGAGACCCAGTACTTC. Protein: CASSLGPAAGEWETQYF.

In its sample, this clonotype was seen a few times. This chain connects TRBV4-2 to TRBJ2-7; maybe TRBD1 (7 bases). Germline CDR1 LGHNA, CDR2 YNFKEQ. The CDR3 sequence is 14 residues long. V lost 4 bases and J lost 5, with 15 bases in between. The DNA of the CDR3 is TGTGCCAGCAGCCGACTGACAGGGACTGACGAGCAGTACTTC. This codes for CASSRLTGTDEQYF.

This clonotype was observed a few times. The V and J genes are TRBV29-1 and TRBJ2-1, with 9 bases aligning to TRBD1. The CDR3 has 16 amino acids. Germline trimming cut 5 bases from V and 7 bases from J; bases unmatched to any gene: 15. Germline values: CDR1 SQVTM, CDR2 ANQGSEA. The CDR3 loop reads CSVQRGGDREKNEQFF. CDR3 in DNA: TGCAGCGTTCAGAGGGGTGGGGACAGGGAAAAGAATGAGCAGTTCTTC.

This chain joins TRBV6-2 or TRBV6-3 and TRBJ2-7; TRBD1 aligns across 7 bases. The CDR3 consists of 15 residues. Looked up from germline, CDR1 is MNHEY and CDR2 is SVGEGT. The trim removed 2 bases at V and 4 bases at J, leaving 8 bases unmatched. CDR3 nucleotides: TGTGCCAGCAGTTACGGGGGCAGGGGGAAATACGAGCAGTACTTC. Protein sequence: CASSYGGRGKYEQYF.

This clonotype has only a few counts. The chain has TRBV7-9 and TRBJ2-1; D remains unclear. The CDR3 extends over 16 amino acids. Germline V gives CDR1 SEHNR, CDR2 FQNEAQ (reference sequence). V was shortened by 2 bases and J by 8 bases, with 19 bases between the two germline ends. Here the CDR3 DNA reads TGTGCCAGCAGCTTACTCCTCAACCGCAGGTTAGATGAGCAGTTCTTC. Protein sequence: CASSLLLNRRLDEQFF.

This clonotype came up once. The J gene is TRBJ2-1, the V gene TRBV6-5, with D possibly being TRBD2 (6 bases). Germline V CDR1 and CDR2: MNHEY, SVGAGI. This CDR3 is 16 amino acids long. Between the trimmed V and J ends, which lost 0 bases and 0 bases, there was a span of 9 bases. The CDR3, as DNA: TGTGCCAGCAGTTACTCCACTAGCAGCTCCTACAATGAGCAGTTCTTC. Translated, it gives CASSYSTSSSYNEQFF.

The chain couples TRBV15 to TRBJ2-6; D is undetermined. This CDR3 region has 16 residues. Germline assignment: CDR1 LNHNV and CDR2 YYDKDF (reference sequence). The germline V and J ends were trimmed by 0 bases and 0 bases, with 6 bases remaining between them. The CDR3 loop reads CATSRDTNSGANVLTF. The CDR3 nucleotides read TGTGCCACCAGCAGAGATACAAACTCTGGGGCCAACGTCCTGACTTTC. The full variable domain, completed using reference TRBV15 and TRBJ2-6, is DAMVIQNPRYQVTQFGKPVTLSCSQTLNHNVMYWYQQKSSQAPKLLFHYYDKDFNNEADTPDNFQSRRPNTSFCFLDIRSPGLGDTAMYLCATSRDTNSGANVLTFGAGSRLTVL.

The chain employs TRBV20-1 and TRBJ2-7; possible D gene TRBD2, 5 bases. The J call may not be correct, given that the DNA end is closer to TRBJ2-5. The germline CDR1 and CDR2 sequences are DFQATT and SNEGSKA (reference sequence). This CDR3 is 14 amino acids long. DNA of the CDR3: TGCAGTGCTTTAGGACGGGGATGGTGGGAGACCCAGTACTTC. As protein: CSALGRGWWETQYF.

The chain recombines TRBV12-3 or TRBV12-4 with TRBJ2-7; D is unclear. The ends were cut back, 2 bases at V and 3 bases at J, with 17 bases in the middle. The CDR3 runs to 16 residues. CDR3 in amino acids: CASSLSLFRSLYEQYF. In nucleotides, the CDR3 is TGTGCCAGCAGTTTAAGCCTTTTCCGATCCCTCTACGAGCAGTACTTC.

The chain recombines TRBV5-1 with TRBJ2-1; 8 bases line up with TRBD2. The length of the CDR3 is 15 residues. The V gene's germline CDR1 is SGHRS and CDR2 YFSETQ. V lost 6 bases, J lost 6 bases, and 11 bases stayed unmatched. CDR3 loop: CASNIAGKGGNEQFF. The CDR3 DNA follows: TGCGCCAGCAACATAGCGGGAAAGGGGGGCAATGAGCAGTTCTTC.

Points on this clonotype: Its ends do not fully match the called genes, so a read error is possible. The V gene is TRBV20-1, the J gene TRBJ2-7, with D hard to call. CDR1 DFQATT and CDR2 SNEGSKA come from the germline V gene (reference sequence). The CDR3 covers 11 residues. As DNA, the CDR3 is TGCAGTGCTCGAGACGTGGTCGAGCAGTACTTC. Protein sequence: CSARDVVEQYF.